The clone carrying this T cell receptor (beta chain) turned up a few times. What it binds is unknown. TCRdb fed the RT-PCR reads into MiXCR, producing one record per CDR3 protein. This sample has around 480,000 distinct CDR3 sequences; around 9.9% occur once, and the top ten carry approximately 12%. The CDR3 is 16 residues long. The sample comes from a study of response to subunit inactivated influenza vaccine. Study-wide findings and caveats: Each seasonal flu vaccination may recruit only limited new T cells, authors suggested.

The source material was PBMCs from blood, sampled roughly 45 days after vaccination. The sequence derives from a man over 45 who received an inactivated influenza vaccine. This chain connects TRBV21-1 to TRBJ1-1; the table's D call TRBD1 went unverified against the DNA. TRBV21-1 is classified as a pseudogene. CDR3 nucleotides: TGTGCCAGCAGCAAAGATGGGACAGGGCCGAACACTGAAGCTTTCTTT. It is translated as CASSKDGTGPNTEAFF.